What follows are 5 T cell receptor beta chains derived from one specimen sequenced in a study of technical replicates of blood from four donors. Measured with immunoSEQ multiplex PCR; TCRdb has only the in-frame clones, and not every one. The sample has 15,000 to 20,000 clones, around 86% seen once. Sequenced material: PBMCs. These receptors all come from a human donor in good health.

This clone was counted once. The chain combines TRBV5-1 with TRBJ2-7; the D gene is possibly TRBD1 (6 bases). V dropped 1 base and J dropped 5 bases, with 7 bases sitting between them. This CDR3 spans 12 amino acids. Germline CDR1 and CDR2: SGHRS and YFSETQ. CDR3 bases: TGCGCCAGCAGCTTGCCAGGGGACGAGCAGTACTTC. Translating it yields CASSLPGDEQYF.

V and J are TRBV12-5 and TRBJ2-1; 8 bases agree with TRBD2. Trimming at V came to 2 bases and at J to 12 bases, leaving 9 bases not matched to a gene. The CDR3 loop spans 14 amino acids. Germline CDR1 reads LGHNT; CDR2 reads FRNRAP. CDR3 sequence reads: CASGLTTGGLVQFF. The CDR3 nucleotides are TGTGCTAGTGGTTTGACCACGGGAGGGCTCGTGCAGTTCTTC.

This chain connects TRBV6-5 to TRBJ1-5, with TRBD1 as a possible D gene (5 bases). V lost 6 bases and J 1 base, leaving 13 bases between the germline ends. Germline values: CDR1 MNHEY, CDR2 SVGAGI. The length of the CDR3 is 15 residues. CDR3 coding DNA: TGTGCCAGCAGGGGGGGTGTAGGGAGCAATCAGCCCCAGCATTTT. This encodes CASRGGVGSNQPQHF.

This clone occurred a few times. The chain recombines TRBV13 with TRBJ2-1; TRBD2 matches at 14 bases. V was pared by 5 bases and J by 12 bases, with 18 bases of the junction left unmatched. The CDR3 is 18 amino acids. CDR1 and CDR2 from the germline V gene are PRHDT and FYEKMQ (reference sequence). CDR3: CASSLALLGTSGREGQFF. The CDR3 DNA sequence: TGTGCCAGCAGCCTAGCTCTGTTAGGGACTAGCGGGAGAGAAGGGCAGTTCTTC.

V is TRBV6-1 and J is TRBJ2-2; D is possibly TRBD1 (5 bases). Trimming took 2 bases from V and 3 from J, leaving 19 bases between them. CDR3 length equals 18 residues. CDR1 and CDR2 from the germline V gene are MNHNS and SASEGT. The CDR3 is CASSEKKYGHPDTGELFF. Here the CDR3 DNA reads TGTGCCAGCAGTGAAAAGAAATACGGACACCCGGACACCGGGGAGCTGTTTTTT.